Detailed here is one TCR beta chain. Its antigen remains unknown. The length of the CDR3 is 14 residues. With 4 bases clipped from V and 1 base from J, the junction kept 3 bases outside the gene matches. Germline CDR1 PRHDT, CDR2 FYEKMQ (reference sequence). Use of 60 Vbeta and 13 Jbeta primers characterized the PCR. Data came from immunoSEQ multiplex PCR; TCRdb stores just in-frame clones and leaves some out. The repertoire holds about 140,000 clones, with approximately 68% as singletons. This record comes from a study of cytomegalovirus exposure and HLA in healthy donors. The study, taken as a whole, reports: Certain indistinguishable V segments, among them TRBV6-2 and TRBV6-3, were excluded.

The chain uses TRBV13 and TRBJ2-7; 8 bases are shared with TRBD2. Sequencing input: PBMCs. The clonotype comes from a man between 60 and 75 years old in good health and CMV-seronegative. CDR3 region: CASSSLADSYEQYF. Here the CDR3 DNA reads TGTGCCAGCAGCTCACTAGCGGATTCCTACGAGCAGTACTTC.